This record covers a single T cell receptor (beta chain). This table comes from immunoSEQ multiplex PCR, and its TCRdb copy is limited to in-frame clones, with some not included. The sample holds fewer than 200,000 clones, roughly 80% seen once. The CDR3 has 13 residues. Germline lookup yields CDR1 SQVTM and CDR2 ANQGSEA. The germline V and J ends were trimmed by 4 bases and 4 bases, with 11 bases remaining between them. The sample comes from a study of blood T cell repertoires in COVID-19. Study details: Sites in the United States, Italy and Spain provided acute and convalescent COVID-19 samples.

The sample comprised PBMCs or T cells enriched from blood (not recorded which). The chain is built from TRBV29-1 and TRBJ1-5, with D possibly matching TRBD1 (5 bases). This clonotype was sampled from a woman in her 50s who had recovered from COVID-19. The CDR3 protein is CSVGSTVNQPQHF. The CDR3 DNA sequence: TGCAGCGTTGGATCGACAGTTAATCAGCCCCAGCATTTT.